The clone carrying this TCR beta chain was counted only a few times. Its target is unknown. Addition of a universal primer site occurred through template switching, and cDNA carried unique molecular identifiers. TCRdb itself ran the 5' RACE reads through MiXCR, one entry per CDR3 protein. Among about 690,000 distinct CDR3 sequences listed, over 5% were seen once. This entry belongs to a study of identical twins. Study-wide findings and caveats: Insertions were fewer in abundant cord blood beta clonotypes, whereas memory repertoires showed none of this pattern. Excess low generation probability was seen in twin-shared out-of-frame alpha sequences. Models came in too low on out-of-frame TCR alpha sharing in monozygotic twins.

The sequencing sample was made of naive T cells sorted from blood. The clonotype was recovered from a man aged 18 to 30 in good health.

CDR3 in amino acids: CASSLGQREWVEQFF. The CDR3 DNA is TGTGCCAGCAGCTTGGGTCAGCGGGAGTGGGTTGAGCAGTTCTTC. V is TRBV5-6 and J is TRBJ2-1, with TRBD2 matching 8 bases. Germline CDR1 and CDR2: SGHDT and YYEEEE. The CDR3 has 15 amino acids. J was trimmed by 9 bases and V by 0 bases; bases with no gene match: 8.